This T cell receptor beta chain is drawn from a study of T cell repertoires in cytomegalovirus infection. Overall study results and limits: Across the ex vivo response, the dominant clonotypes were HLA-C-restricted CMV-specific TCR beta clonotypes.

This CDR3 comprises 23 residues. Germline V lookup: CDR1 MNHEY, CDR2 SMNVEV (reference sequence). The trim removed 3 bases at V and 1 base at J, leaving 18 bases unmatched. This clonotype was seen a handful of times. Its antigen is unknown. One entry per CDR3 protein, called by TCRdb with MiXCR from the reads. Of around 750,000 distinct CDR3 sequences listed, around a third are singletons. The chain recombines TRBV27 with TRBJ2-1; 16 bases agree with TRBD2. The TCR sequence derives from a human donor in good health (CMV status not recorded). Some clones in this sample may be carry-over from other donors' samples. The source material was cultured CD8+ T cells from PBMCs, sampled from culture after CMV antigen stimulation. CDR3 coding DNA: TGTGCCAGCAGTTTGGTCCCGCCCCCTGGGACTAGCGGGGGGGCTGATTCCTACAATGAGCAGTTCTTC. It codes for CASSLVPPPGTSGGADSYNEQFF.